This entry lists 4 T cell receptor beta chains sequenced from one sample in a study of T cells in Graves' hyperthyroidism and ophthalmopathy. The TCR beta CDR3 regions underwent amplification using RNA transcripts as the source. Using the HTBI primer set, a first-round RT-PCR was run on the TCR CDR3. One entry per CDR3 protein results from TCRdb running MiXCR on the multiplex PCR reads. The sample holds about 330,000 distinct CDR3 sequences, roughly an eighth seen once. The sequenced sample consisted of blood. The receptor source for this set is a woman aged 40 to 50 with Graves' ophthalmopathy.

The genes are TRBV18 and TRBJ2-7, with 9 positions matching TRBD2. Germline CDR1 reads KGHSH; CDR2 reads LQKENI. V lost 8 bases to trimming and J lost 4 bases; unmatched junction nucleotides: 12. This CDR3 is 15 amino acids long. The CDR3 nucleotides read TGTGCCAGCGTGGACGGTAGCGGGAGCTTTTACGAGCAGTACTTC. Its protein is CASVDGSGSFYEQYF.

The chain couples TRBV6-1 to TRBJ1-5; D is possibly TRBD1 (5 bases). V was cut by 10 bases and J by 2 bases, with 12 bases left in between. The CDR3 is 13 amino acids. Germline assignment: CDR1 MNHNS and CDR2 SASEGT. This CDR3 is CATQGSGNQPQHF. The CDR3 nucleotides read TGTGCCACCCAGGGTTCGGGCAATCAGCCCCAGCATTTT.

The rearrangement joins TRBV27 to TRBJ2-7; 7 bases line up with TRBD1. Trimming cost V 4 bases and J 3 bases; bases outside gene matches: 12. This CDR3 contains 16 residues. Germline V gives CDR1 MNHEY, CDR2 SMNVEV (reference sequence). For the CDR3, the DNA is TGTGCCAGCAGTTCCCCGACCCGAGACAGGGTCTACGAGCAGTACTTC. It translates to CASSSPTRDRVYEQYF.

This clonotype was recorded at least ten times. The J gene is TRBJ1-2, the V gene TRBV2; no definite D call. This CDR3 is 15 amino acids long. Germline lookup yields CDR1 SNHLY and CDR2 FYNNEI. Deletions cut 1 base from V and 4 bases from J, with 13 bases between. The CDR3 region has the DNA TGTGCCAGCAGTGAAGGGTCAGCCCCGACCTATGGCTACACCTTC. Amino acid sequence: CASSEGSAPTYGYTF.